Listed here are 10 T cell receptor beta chains from one sample, sequenced in a study of identical twins. MiXCR, run by TCRdb on the 5' RACE reads, gives a single entry per CDR3 protein. Here the sample spans 450,000 or so distinct CDR3 sequences, more than 20% being singletons. The sample was also linked to a second study, of T cells expressing NK-cell markers.

Specimen: CD4+ T cells sorted from blood. These receptors were taken from a woman aged 18-35 years in good health.

The DNA for the CDR3 is TGTGCCAGCACCCGTCTCAGGGTGGGAGACACTGAAGCTTTCTTT. The encoded protein is CASTRLRVGDTEAFF. This chain connects TRBV7-8 to TRBJ1-1, with a possible D match to TRBD1 (5 bases). The CDR3 sequence is 15 residues long. The V gene's germline CDR1 is SGHVS and CDR2 FQNEAQ. The V end lost 7 bases, the J end lost 3 bases, and 18 bases lay between the germline ends.

V usage is TRBV11-3 and J usage is TRBJ2-7; no clear D gene. V was clipped by 0 bases and J by 4 bases, with 7 bases between them. The CDR3 covers 13 residues. Looked up from germline, CDR1 is SGHNT and CDR2 is YENEEA. The CDR3 sequence: CASSLDFAYEQYF. In DNA, the CDR3 is TGTGCCAGCAGCTTAGATTTTGCGTACGAGCAGTACTTC.

This clonotype was observed a handful of times. The chain carries TRBV20-1 and TRBJ2-2; unclear D gene. This CDR3 spans 14 amino acids. The V gene lost 5 bases and the J gene lost 4 bases, with 14 bases spanning the gap. Germline lookup yields CDR1 DFQATT and CDR2 SNEGSKA (reference sequence). CDR3 nucleotide sequence: TGCAGTGCTCCCTATAATCTTGGCACCGGGGAGCTGTTTTTT. Amino acid sequence: CSAPYNLGTGELFF.

This clonotype came up once. The V and J genes are TRBV7-9 and TRBJ1-4; no reliable D call. From germline, CDR1 is SEHNR and CDR2 FQNEAQ (reference sequence). V gave up 4 bases and J gave up 13 bases, with 16 bases separating them. This CDR3 region has 13 residues. In DNA, the CDR3 is TGTGCCAGCAGCTCCCTCTACGGAGGTGTACTGTTTTTT. Translated: CASSSLYGGVLFF. The complete variable domain, with remaining parts taken from reference TRBV7-9 and TRBJ1-4, reads DTGVSQNPRHKITKRGQNVTFRCDPISEHNRLYWYRQTLGQGPEFLTYFQNEAQLEKSRLLSDRFSAERPKGSFSTLEIQRTEQGDSAMYLCASSSLYGGVLFFGSGTQLSVL.

This clonotype was found once. The genes are TRBV19 and TRBJ2-2, with D possibly TRBD1 on 5 matching bases. Trimming took off 7 bases at V and 7 bases at J, with 16 bases between the two ends. The CDR3 is made up of 14 amino acids. Per the germline V gene, CDR1 is LNHDA and CDR2 is SQIVND (reference sequence). The CDR3 region has the DNA TGTGCCAGTAATCGACAGTCATGGGGCGGGGAGCTGTTTTTT. Protein product: CASNRQSWGGELFF.

The chain carries TRBV5-1 and TRBJ2-2; 11 bases align to TRBD2. This CDR3 has 16 amino acids. Looked up from germline, CDR1 is SGHRS and CDR2 is YFSETQ. V gave up 4 bases and J gave up 1 base; unmatched junction bases: 3. CDR3 nucleotide sequence: TGCGCCAGCAGCGAGGGACTAGCGGAGAACACCGGGGAGCTGTTTTTT. Protein product: CASSEGLAENTGELFF. The variable domain in full, with the rest retrieved from reference TRBV5-1 and TRBJ2-2, is KAGVTQTPRYLIKTRGQQVTLSCSPISGHRSVSWYQQTPGQGLQFLFEYFSETQRNKGNFPGRFSGRQFSNSRSEMNVSTLELGDSALYLCASSEGLAENTGELFFGEGSRLTVL.

This clonotype was observed a handful of times. This chain links TRBV20-1 with TRBJ2-7, with D uncertain. Trimming took 3 bases from V and 2 from J, leaving 8 bases between them. Looked up from germline, CDR1 is DFQATT and CDR2 is SNEGSKA (reference sequence). The CDR3 extends over 12 amino acids. CDR3 DNA sequence: TGCAGTGCTAGGAAGAGTACCTACGAGCAGTACTTC. Its protein product is CSARKSTYEQYF.

This clonotype was seen a single time. This chain connects TRBV5-5 to TRBJ2-5, with TRBD1 matching 8 bases. V lost 0 bases to trimming and J lost 4 bases; unmatched junction nucleotides: 5. Germline-derived CDR1 and CDR2 are SGHKS and YYEKEE (reference sequence). The CDR3 totals 15 residues. The CDR3 bases are TGTGCCAGCAGCTTGGAGGGGACAGGAGGAGAGACCCAGTACTTC. Its protein is CASSLEGTGGETQYF.

The gene calls are TRBV7-9 and TRBJ1-6; D ambiguous. V was shortened by 3 bases and J by 6 bases, with 9 bases between the two germline ends. The CDR3 has 14 amino acids. The germline CDR1 and CDR2 sequences are SEHNR and FQNEAQ (reference sequence). The CDR3 DNA reads as TGTGCCAGCAGCTTTTCTGGGGTTAATTCACCCCTCCACTTT. Protein: CASSFSGVNSPLHF. Together with reference TRBV7-9 and TRBJ1-6, the CDR3 gives the full variable domain: DTGVSQNPRHKITKRGQNVTFRCDPISEHNRLYWYRQTLGQGPEFLTYFQNEAQLEKSRLLSDRFSAERPKGSFSTLEIQRTEQGDSAMYLCASSFSGVNSPLHFGNGTRLTVT.

This clonotype was detected many times. Written as DNA, the CDR3 is TGTGCCAGCAAATCGTACTCTGGAAACACCATATATTTT. Protein product: CASKSYSGNTIYF. This chain links TRBV12-3 or TRBV12-4 with TRBJ1-3; D unclear. Deletions cut 7 bases from V and 0 bases from J, with 7 bases between. The CDR3 consists of 13 residues.